A selection of T cell receptor beta chains follows, all from one sample in a study of blood T cell repertoires in COVID-19. This table comes from immunoSEQ multiplex PCR, and its TCRdb copy is limited to in-frame clones, with some not included. This table has over 400,000 clones, 88% appearing once. Sequencing used PBMCs or T cells enriched from blood (not recorded which). Source of these receptors: a woman aged 60-75 years who had recovered from COVID-19. The CDR3 runs from the conserved cysteine through the conserved F or W. A D gene is named only where the DNA matches it firmly. Clone sizes are given selectively: once, few, many, or a class where the clone is expanded.

V	D	size	J	length	DNA	CDR3
TRBV15	TRBD1	.	TRBJ1-2	18	TGTGCCACCAGCACCAAACCGGGACAGGCGGACGACATTCATGGCTACACCTTC	CATSTKPGQADDIHGYTF
TRBV11-3	.	.	TRBJ2-3	13	TGTGCCAGCAGCTTTACTAGCTTGGATACGCAGTATTTT	CASSFTSLDTQYF
TRBV6-6	.	.	TRBJ2-1	14	TGTGCCAGCAGTGCGGGGGCCCTAAACAATGAGCAGTTCTTC	CASSAGALNNEQFF
TRBV30	.	.	TRBJ2-3	21	TGTGATGGATCTACCCAACGACATGTGCCTGGATCTGGGGCCTCCACAGATACGCAGTATTTT	CDGSTQRHVPGSGASTDTQYF
TRBV5-3	TRBD1	.	TRBJ1-4	14	TGTGCCAGAAGCTTGACAGGGGAAAATGAAAAACTGTTTTTT	CARSLTGENEKLFF
TRBV18	TRBD1	.	TRBJ1-3	13	TGTGCCACCCAGACAGGGGCTGGAAACACCATATATTTT	CATQTGAGNTIYF
TRBV27	.	.	TRBJ1-6	15	TGTGCCAGCAGTTTATCCCGGCAGGGCAATTCACCCCTCCACTTT	CASSLSRQGNSPLHF
TRBV27	TRBD2	many	TRBJ2-1	14	TGTGCCAGCAGTTGGGGGGGGGTCGACAATGAGCAGTTCTTC	CASSWGGVDNEQFF
TRBV2	.	.	TRBJ1-2	12	TGTGCCAGCAGAGTAGGGGGTTATGGCTACACCTTC	CASRVGGYGYTF
TRBV6-6	.	.	TRBJ2-1	12	TGTGCCAGCAGTTACTCTAGAAATGAGCAGTTCTTC	CASSYSRNEQFF
TRBV6-5	.	.	TRBJ2-7	15	TGTGCCAGCAGTTACCGGCCGGACAGCACCTACGAGCAGTACTTC	CASSYRPDSTYEQYF
TRBV3-1/TRBV3-2	TRBD1	.	TRBJ1-1	14	TGTGCCAGCAGTCGACAGGGGGCGAACACTGAAGCTTTCTTT	CASSRQGANTEAFF
TRBV7-8	.	.	TRBJ1-5	15	TGTGCCAGCAGCTTATTCCAGGGTAGCAATCAGCCCCAGCATTTT	CASSLFQGSNQPQHF
TRBV12-5	.	once	TRBJ1-1	14	TGTGCTAGTGGTCTGGGGGCGCCAGGCACTGAAGCTTTCTTT	CASGLGAPGTEAFF
TRBV2	.	.	TRBJ2-5	13	TGTGCCAGCAGTGGGGACAACCAAGAGACCCAGTACTTC	CASSGDNQETQYF
TRBV5-1	.	.	TRBJ1-3	15	TGCGCCAGCAGCTTATCTCCGGGACACGGAAACACCATATATTTT	CASSLSPGHGNTIYF
TRBV5-1	.	few	TRBJ1-2	12	TGCGCCAGCAGCCGGACAGACTATGGCTACACCTTC	CASSRTDYGYTF
TRBV4-1	TRBD1	.	TRBJ1-2	17	TGCGCCAGCAGCCAGGAGAGTTCTCAGGGGGTAAGGGGTGGCTACACCTTC	CASSQESSQGVRGGYTF
TRBV18	.	.	TRBJ1-3	13	TGTGCCAGCTCACCCGAGGCTGGAAACACCATATATTTT	CASSPEAGNTIYF
TRBV4-1	.	.	TRBJ1-2	15	TGCGCCAGCAGCCAGATTGAGCGGACTAACTATGGCTACACCTTC	CASSQIERTNYGYTF
TRBV14	.	.	TRBJ2-7	18	TGTGCCAGCAGCCAAGGGTTCGACTTTAAGGACAGCAGGTACGAGCAGTACTTC	CASSQGFDFKDSRYEQYF
TRBV7-9	TRBD1	.	TRBJ1-1	16	TGTGCCAGCATACATATTGGGACAGGGACGAACACTGAAGCTTTCTTT	CASIHIGTGTNTEAFF
TRBV11-2	.	.	TRBJ1-2	13	TGTGCCAGCAGCTACCGCCGTGAGGGTGGCTACACCTTC	CASSYRREGGYTF
TRBV28	TRBD1	few	TRBJ1-2	15	TGTGCCAGCAGCAAACTAGGGGGACAGGGATTTGGCTACACCTTC	CASSKLGGQGFGYTF
TRBV13	.	.	TRBJ1-5	15	TGTGCCAGCAGCTTTTCGGGAAATAGCAATCAGCCCCAGCATTTT	CASSFSGNSNQPQHF
TRBV7-6	TRBD2	.	TRBJ2-3	15	TGTGCCAGCAGCTGGGGCGGGGGGGGCACAGATACGCAGTATTTT	CASSWGGGGTDTQYF
TRBV3-1/TRBV3-2	TRBD1	.	TRBJ2-7	14	TGTGCCAGCAGCCAAAGACAGGGGGCCTACGAGCAGTACTTC	CASSQRQGAYEQYF
TRBV5-4	TRBD2	.	TRBJ2-7	15	TGTGCCAGCAGCCCCACGGGCGGGGGGCGTGACGAGCAGTACTTC	CASSPTGGGRDEQYF